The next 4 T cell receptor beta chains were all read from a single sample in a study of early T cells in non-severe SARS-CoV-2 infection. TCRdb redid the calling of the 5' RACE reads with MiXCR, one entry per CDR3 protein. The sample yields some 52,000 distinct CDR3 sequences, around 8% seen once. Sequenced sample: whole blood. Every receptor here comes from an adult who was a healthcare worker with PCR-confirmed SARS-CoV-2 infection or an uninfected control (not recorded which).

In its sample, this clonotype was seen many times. The CDR3 here is CATSASGRAGNEQFF. DNA for the CDR3: TGTGCCACCTCTGCTAGCGGGAGGGCCGGCAATGAGCAGTTCTTC. The chain is built from TRBV24-1 and TRBJ2-1, with 12 positions matching TRBD2. The V segment lost 9 bases and the J segment 6 bases; nucleotides outside the gene matches: 8. This CDR3 spans 15 amino acids. Germline assignment: CDR1 KGHDR and CDR2 SFDVKD.

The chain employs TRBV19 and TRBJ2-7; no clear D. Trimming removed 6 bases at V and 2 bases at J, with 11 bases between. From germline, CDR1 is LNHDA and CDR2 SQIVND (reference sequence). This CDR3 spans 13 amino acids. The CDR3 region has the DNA TGTGCCAGTAGCACAACAGTGACCTACGAGCAGTACTTC. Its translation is CASSTTVTYEQYF. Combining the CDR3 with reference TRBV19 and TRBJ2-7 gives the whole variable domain DGGITQSPKYLFRKEGQNVTLSCEQNLNHDAMYWYRQDPGQGLRLIYYSQIVNDFQKGDIAEGYSVSREKKESFPLTVTSAQKNPTAFYLCASSTTVTYEQYFGPGTRLTVT.

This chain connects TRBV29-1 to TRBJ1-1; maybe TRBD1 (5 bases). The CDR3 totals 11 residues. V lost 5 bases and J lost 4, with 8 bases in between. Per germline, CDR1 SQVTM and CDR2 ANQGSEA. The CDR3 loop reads CSVQGTTEAFF. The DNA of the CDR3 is TGCAGCGTTCAGGGTACCACTGAAGCTTTCTTT. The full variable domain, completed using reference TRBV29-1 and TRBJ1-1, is SAVISQKPSRDICQRGTSLTIQCQVDSQVTMMFWYRQQPGQSLTLIATANQGSEATYESGFVIDKFPISRPNLTFSTLTVSNMSPEDSSIYLCSVQGTTEAFFGQGTRLTVV.

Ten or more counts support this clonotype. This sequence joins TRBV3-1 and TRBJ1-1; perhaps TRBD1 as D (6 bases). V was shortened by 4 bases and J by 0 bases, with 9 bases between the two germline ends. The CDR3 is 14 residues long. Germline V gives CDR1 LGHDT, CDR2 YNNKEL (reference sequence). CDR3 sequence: CASSLGQMNTEAFF. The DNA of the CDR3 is TGTGCCAGCAGCCTTGGACAGATGAACACTGAAGCTTTCTTT.